This TCR beta chain is drawn from a study of Ad26.COV2.S vaccination and SARS-CoV-2 variants. About the study: The authors gave Ad26.COV2.S intramuscularly, either once or twice 56 days apart.

Treatment of the sample: around 19 received Ad26.COV2.S at low or high dose, single or two shots; about five received placebo; per-sample allocation not given. Following the first vaccine or placebo injection, samples were taken on day 63. Whoever gave the sample was an adult aged 18-55 years in Boston. Sequencing was performed with immunoSEQ multiplex PCR; in TCRdb, only in-frame clones are kept and a portion is missing. In the table there are about 480,000 clones, roughly 89% of which are singletons. The material was peripheral blood, obtained in a trial of Ad26.COV2.S vaccine versus placebo. The clonotype comes from a person between 18 and 60 years old who received the Ad26.COV2.S COVID-19 vaccine or a placebo.

The CDR3 is CASNIQGGNSPLHF. The CDR3 bases are TGTGCCAGTAACATACAGGGTGGAAATTCACCCCTCCACTTT. The chain couples TRBV19 to TRBJ1-6, with a possible D match to TRBD1 (6 bases). In germline, CDR1 is LNHDA, CDR2 SQIVND (reference sequence). CDR3 length: 14 amino acids. V shed 7 bases and J shed 7 bases, with 14 bases lying between them. The whole variable domain, filled in from reference TRBV19 and TRBJ1-6, reads DGGITQSPKYLFRKEGQNVTLSCEQNLNHDAMYWYRQDPGQGLRLIYYSQIVNDFQKGDIAEGYSVSREKKESFPLTVTSAQKNPTAFYLCASNIQGGNSPLHFGNGTRLTVT.